Listed below are T cell receptor beta chains from one sample, sequenced in a study of chemoradiotherapy in HPV16-positive cancers. Data came from immunoSEQ multiplex PCR; TCRdb stores just in-frame clones and leaves some out. The table lists around 1,700 clones, around four fifths of them singletons. The sample in question was tumor tissue, obtained from a patient who underwent chemoradiotherapy. These receptor sequences come from a human donor with HPV-associated anogenital cancer. CDR3s leave out the opening cysteine and the closing phenylalanine or tryptophan. A D gene is named only where the DNA matches it firmly.

V gene,D gene,CDR3 protein
TRBV7-2,TRBD1,ASSSGQFNEKLF
TRBV7-6,TRBD2,ASSLNAGDPGNEQF
TRBV28,-,ASVPHDGAPAF
TRBV7-2,-,ASSLDHGEGTEAF
TRBV5-4,TRBD1,ASSLGAGGGSETQY
TRBV7-2,-,ASSDLLAGDTGELF
TRBV7-2,-,ASSLESRGELF
TRBV6-5,TRBD1,ASSRDRSSYEQY
TRBV6-1,TRBD1,ASTPGDRGSSPLH
TRBV5-4,-,ASSQQMNTEAF
TRBV30,TRBD1,AFNRGDQPQH
TRBV20-1,-,SARVPGTIY
TRBV23-1,-,ASMVGCRWGNTEAF
TRBV11-2,-,ASSLAREDFSYNSPLH
TRBV6-1,-,ASSEDGVLNTEAF
TRBV5-1,-,ASSLGGEANEQF
TRBV27,-,ASSLSHRDPYGYT
TRBV30,-,AWSRSRQYGYT
TRBV19,-,ASTGQRANYGYT